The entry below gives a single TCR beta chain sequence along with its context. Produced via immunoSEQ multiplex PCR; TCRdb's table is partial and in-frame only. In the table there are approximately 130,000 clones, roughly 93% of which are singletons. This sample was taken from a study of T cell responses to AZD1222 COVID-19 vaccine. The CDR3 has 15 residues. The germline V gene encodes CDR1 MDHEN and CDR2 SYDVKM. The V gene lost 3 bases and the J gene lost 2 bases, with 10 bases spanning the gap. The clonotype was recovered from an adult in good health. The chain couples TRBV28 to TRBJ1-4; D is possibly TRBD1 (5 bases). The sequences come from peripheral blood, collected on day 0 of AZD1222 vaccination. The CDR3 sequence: CASSFTGGTNEKLFF. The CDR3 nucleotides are TGTGCCAGCAGTTTTACGGGGGGGACTAATGAAAAACTGTTTTTT.